This TCR beta chain was sequenced for a study of blood T cells in healthy people across ages. General observations from the study: The donors' CMV status was not determined, possibly confounding changes in expanded clonotypes.

Turning to this clonotype: The antigen remains unidentified.

The authors ran a second PCR of about 6 to 11 cycles using a sample-barcoded 5' primer and a J-beta primer mix. Each CDR3 protein is one row after TCRdb ran MiXCR on the 5' RACE reads. The sample contains approximately 350,000 distinct CDR3 sequences, approximately 51% of which appear only once. Each sample yielded at least 5.5 micrograms of PBMC total RNA. J lost 4 bases, V lost 6 bases, and 4 bases had no gene match. Germline V gene data show CDR1 as DFQATT and CDR2 as SNEGSKA (reference sequence). The CDR3 totals 12 residues. Sequencing input: blood. The chain has TRBV20-1 and TRBJ2-3; 7 bases are a match to TRBD2. The clonotype was recovered from a man between 60 and 75 years old in good health. CDR3: CSATAGADTQYF. The CDR3 bases are TGCAGTGCAACGGCGGGAGCAGATACGCAGTATTTT.